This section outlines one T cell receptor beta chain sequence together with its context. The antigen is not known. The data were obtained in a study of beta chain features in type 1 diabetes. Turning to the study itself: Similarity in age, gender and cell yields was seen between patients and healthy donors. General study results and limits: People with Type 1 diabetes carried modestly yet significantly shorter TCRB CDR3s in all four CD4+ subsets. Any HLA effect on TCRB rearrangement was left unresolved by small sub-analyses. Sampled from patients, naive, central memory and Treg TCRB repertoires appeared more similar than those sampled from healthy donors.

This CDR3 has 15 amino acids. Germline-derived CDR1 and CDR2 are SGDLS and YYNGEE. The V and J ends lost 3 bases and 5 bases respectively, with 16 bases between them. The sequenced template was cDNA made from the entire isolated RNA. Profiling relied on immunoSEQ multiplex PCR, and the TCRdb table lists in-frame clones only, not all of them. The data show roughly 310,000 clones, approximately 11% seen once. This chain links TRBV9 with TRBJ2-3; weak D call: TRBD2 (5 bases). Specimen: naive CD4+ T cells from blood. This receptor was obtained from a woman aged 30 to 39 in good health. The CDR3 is CASSGAVLGRDTQYF. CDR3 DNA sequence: TGTGCCAGCAGCGGGGCCGTTCTGGGGAGAGATACGCAGTATTTT.